This TCR beta chain was captured by sequencing in a study of blood T cell repertoires in COVID-19. At the level of the study: Acute and convalescent COVID-19 samples came from the United States, Italy and Spain.

Cohort 3 recovered donors had two negative PCRs, clearance, or symptom resolution. The assay was immunoSEQ multiplex PCR, and TCRdb's table has in-frame clones only and misses some. The table records 140,000 to 150,000 clones, over 70% of them present only once. This CDR3 region has 15 residues. The V segment lost 5 bases and the J segment 5 bases; nucleotides outside the gene matches: 8. The germline CDR1 and CDR2 sequences are MDHEN and SYDVKM. The TCR sequence derives from a man between 60 and 75 years old who had recovered from COVID-19. Sequencing was performed on PBMCs or T cells enriched from blood (not recorded which). The chain carries TRBV28 and TRBJ1-4, with 7 bases identical to TRBD1. Written as DNA, the CDR3 is TGTGCCAGCAGTAAAGGGGGCGCGGGCAATGAAAAACTGTTTTTT. It translates to CASSKGGAGNEKLFF.